The present TCR beta chain was sequenced within a study of blood T cell repertoires in COVID-19. Looking at the study overall: The United States, Italy and Spain supplied acute and convalescent COVID-19 samples.

The CDR3 sequence is 14 residues long. Germline V gene lookup returns CDR1 KGHSH and CDR2 LQKENI. V was trimmed by 2 bases and J by 2 bases, leaving 4 bases between them. The table came from immunoSEQ multiplex PCR; TCRdb's copy has only in-frame clones and leaves some out. Of roughly 240,000 clones in the sample, about 87% were seen once. Assignments of participants to cohorts depended upon their own reported clinical history. Source material: PBMCs or T cells enriched from blood (not recorded which). The clonotype was recovered from a woman aged 40 to 55 with acute COVID-19. The chain links TRBV18 to TRBJ1-6; unclear D gene. The CDR3: CASSPGPYNSPLHF. CDR3 DNA sequence: TGTGCCAGCTCACCAGGGCCCTATAATTCACCCCTCCACTTT.